The subject of this entry is one T cell receptor beta chain. This entry belongs to a study of CD8 T cells in Susac syndrome. Germline V gene data show CDR1 as SQVTM and CDR2 as ANQGSEA. The V and J ends lost 1 base and 4 bases respectively, with 16 bases between them. The CDR3 length is 15 residues. cDNA came from about 0.5 to 1 ug RNA primed by random hexamers. TCRdb reanalysed the immunoSEQ multiplex PCR reads using MiXCR and keeps one entry per CDR3 protein. The table has about 120,000 distinct CDR3 sequences, 94% seen once; the top ten hold 0.095% to 0.1%. The gene calls are TRBV29-1 and TRBJ1-1, with D unresolved. The sequence was collected from a human donor in good health. The source material was CD4+ T cells from PBMCs. The CDR3 here is CSVEGYGKPVTEAFF. CDR3 nucleotide sequence: TGCAGCGTTGAAGGGTATGGAAAGCCGGTCACTGAAGCTTTCTTT.